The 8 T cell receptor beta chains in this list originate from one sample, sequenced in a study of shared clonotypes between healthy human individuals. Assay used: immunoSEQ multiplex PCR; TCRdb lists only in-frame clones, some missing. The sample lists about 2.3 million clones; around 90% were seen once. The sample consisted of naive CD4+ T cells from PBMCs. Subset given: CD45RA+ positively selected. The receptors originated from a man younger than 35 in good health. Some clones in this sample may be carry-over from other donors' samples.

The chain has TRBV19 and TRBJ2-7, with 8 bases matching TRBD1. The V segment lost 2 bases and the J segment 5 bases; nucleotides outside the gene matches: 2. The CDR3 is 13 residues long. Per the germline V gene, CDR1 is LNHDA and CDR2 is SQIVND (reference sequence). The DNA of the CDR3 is TGTGCCAGTAGTATACAGGGGGCCAACGAGCAGTACTTC. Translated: CASSIQGANEQYF.

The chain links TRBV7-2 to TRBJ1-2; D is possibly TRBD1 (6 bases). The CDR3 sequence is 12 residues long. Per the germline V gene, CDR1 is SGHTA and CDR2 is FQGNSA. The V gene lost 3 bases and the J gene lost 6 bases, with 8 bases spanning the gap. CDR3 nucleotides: TGTGCCAGCAGCTTTTCAGGGGATGGCTACACCTTC. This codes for CASSFSGDGYTF. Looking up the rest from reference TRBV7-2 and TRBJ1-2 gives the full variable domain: GAGVSQSPSNKVTEKGKDVELRCDPISGHTALYWYRQSLGQGLEFLIYFQGNSAPDKSGLPSDRFSAERTGGSVSTLTIQRTQQEDSAVYLCASSFSGDGYTFGSGTRLTVV.

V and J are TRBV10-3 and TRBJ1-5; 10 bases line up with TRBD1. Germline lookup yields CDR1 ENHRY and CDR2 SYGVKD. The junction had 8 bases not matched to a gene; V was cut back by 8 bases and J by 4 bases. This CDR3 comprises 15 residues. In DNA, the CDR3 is TGTGCCATCGGGGGACAGGGGTCGGCTAATCAGCCCCAGCATTTT. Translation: CAIGGQGSANQPQHF.

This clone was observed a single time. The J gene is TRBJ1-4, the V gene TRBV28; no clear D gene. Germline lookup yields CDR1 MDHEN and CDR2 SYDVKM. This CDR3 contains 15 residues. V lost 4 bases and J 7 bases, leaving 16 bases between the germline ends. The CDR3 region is CASSSTKDGGEKLFF. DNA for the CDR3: TGTGCCAGCAGTTCAACCAAGGACGGCGGTGAAAAACTGTTTTTT.

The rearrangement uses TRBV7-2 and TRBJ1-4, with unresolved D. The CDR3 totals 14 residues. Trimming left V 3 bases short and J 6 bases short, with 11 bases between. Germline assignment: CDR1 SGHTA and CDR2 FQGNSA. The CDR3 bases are TGTGCCAGCAGCTTGTTCGGTGGTGATGAAAAACTGTTTTTT. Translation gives CASSLFGGDEKLFF.

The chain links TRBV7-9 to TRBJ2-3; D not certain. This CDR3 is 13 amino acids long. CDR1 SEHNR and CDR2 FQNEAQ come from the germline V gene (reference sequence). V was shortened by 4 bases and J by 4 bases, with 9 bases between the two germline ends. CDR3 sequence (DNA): TGTGCCAGCAGCTCCCCAACCCCAGATACGCAGTATTTT. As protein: CASSSPTPDTQYF. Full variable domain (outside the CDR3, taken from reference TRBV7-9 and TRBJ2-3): DTGVSQNPRHKITKRGQNVTFRCDPISEHNRLYWYRQTLGQGPEFLTYFQNEAQLEKSRLLSDRFSAERPKGSFSTLEIQRTEQGDSAMYLCASSSPTPDTQYFGPGTRLTVL.

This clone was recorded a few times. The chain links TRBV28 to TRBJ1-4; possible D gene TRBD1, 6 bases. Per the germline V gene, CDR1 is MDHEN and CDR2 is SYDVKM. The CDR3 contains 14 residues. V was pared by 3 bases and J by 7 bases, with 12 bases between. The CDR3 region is CASSLNRASEKLFF. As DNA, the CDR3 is TGTGCCAGCAGTTTGAACAGGGCGAGTGAAAAACTGTTTTTT. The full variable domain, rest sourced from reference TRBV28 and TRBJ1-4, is DVKVTQSSRYLVKRTGEKVFLECVQDMDHENMFWYRQDPGLGLRLIYFSYDVKMKEKGDIPEGYSVSREKKERFSLILESASTNQTSMYLCASSLNRASEKLFFGSGTQLSVL.

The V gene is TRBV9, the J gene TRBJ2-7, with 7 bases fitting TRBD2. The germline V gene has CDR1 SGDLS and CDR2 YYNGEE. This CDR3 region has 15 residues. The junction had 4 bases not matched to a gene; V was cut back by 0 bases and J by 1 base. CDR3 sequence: CASSVDSGASYEQYF. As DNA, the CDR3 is TGTGCCAGCAGCGTAGACAGCGGGGCTTCCTACGAGCAGTACTTC. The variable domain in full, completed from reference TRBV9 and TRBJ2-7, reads DSGVTQTPKHLITATGQRVTLRCSPRSGDLSVYWYQQSLDQGLQFLIQYYNGEERAKGNILERFSAQQFPDLHSELNLSSLELGDSALYFCASSVDSGASYEQYFGPGTRLTVT.